This T cell receptor beta chain was captured by sequencing in a study of blood T cell repertoires in COVID-19. Profiled with immunoSEQ multiplex PCR; TCRdb holds only in-frame clones, not every one. The table has more than 95,000 clones, roughly four fifths seen once. V shed 4 bases, J shed 5 bases, and the junction held 10 bases outside the gene matches. There are 16 residues in the CDR3. Per germline, CDR1 MNHNS and CDR2 SASEGT. The sequencing sample was made of peripheral blood. The TCR was taken from a man in his 60s with acute or convalescent COVID-19. The chain has TRBV6-1 and TRBJ2-5; 10 positions agree with TRBD2. The DNA for the CDR3 is TGTGCCAGCAGTGCGAGACCACTGACTAGCGGGGAGACCCAGTACTTC. Its protein product is CASSARPLTSGETQYF.